This T cell receptor beta chain is drawn from a study of cytomegalovirus exposure and HLA in healthy donors. Overall study context: The 120 validation repertoires were produced on the same platform as the roughly 720 repertoires of the first cohort. This was reported in a later analysis. Overall study results and limits: The dataset shows that most TCR sequences were rare, while some public TCRs occurred in many donors.

The approximately 130-subject validation cohort, separate from the approximately 670-subject first cohort, included the donors. With regard to this clone: The target antigen is unknown.

V shed 3 bases and J shed 2 bases, with 16 bases lying between them. The CDR3 spans 16 residues. Germline V lookup: CDR1 KGHSH, CDR2 LQKENI. Some clones are missing from TCRdb's copy, which holds only in-frame ones; the method was immunoSEQ multiplex PCR. The table shows approximately 200,000 clones, with 70% to 85% occurring only once. The source is a woman aged 30 to 39 in good health and CMV-seropositive. The chain couples TRBV18 to TRBJ1-2; D is undetermined. The material sequenced was PBMCs. CDR3 amino acids: CASSPTSEGANYGYTF. In nucleotides, the CDR3 is TGTGCCAGCTCACCTACCTCCGAGGGAGCCAACTATGGCTACACCTTC.